This is a list of T cell receptor beta chains from one sample in a study of cytomegalovirus exposure and HLA in healthy donors. Here immunoSEQ multiplex PCR was the method, and the copy in TCRdb shows in-frame clones only, minus some. The table has hundreds of thousands of clones, around nine tenths seen once; the top ten hold less than 3%. The sequenced material came from PBMCs. These receptors originate from a man aged 18 to 30 in good health and CMV-seronegative. Each CDR3 is given with its conserved first and last residue. D genes are given only for firm matches. The size field is filled for only some rows; it gives once, few, many or a size class.

TGTGCCAGCAGTTATCGACAGGGTGGAAACACCATATATTTT,CASSYRQGGNTIYF,TRBV6-5,.,TRBJ1-3,14,TRBD1
TGCGCCAGCAGTCAATCTAGCGGGGCTAGCACAGATACGCAGTATTTT,CASSQSSGASTDTQYF,TRBV23-1,.,TRBJ2-3,16,TRBD2
TGTGCCAGCAGCGGCGATGGGGTCAGGGGAGCTAACTATGGCTACACCTTC,CASSGDGVRGANYGYTF,TRBV7-2,.,TRBJ1-2,17,.
TGCGCCAGCAGCTTATTGGCGGGGTCTCCTCGAAGCTCCTACAATGAGCAGTTCTTC,CASSLLAGSPRSSYNEQFF,TRBV5-1,.,TRBJ2-1,19,.
TGTGCCAGCAGTGCGGGGATTCTTGAGGGCTACACCTTC,CASSAGILEGYTF,TRBV6-1,.,TRBJ1-2,13,.
TGCGCCAGCAGCCGGAATGTAGGGGGGGTTTCCGAAAAACTGTTTTTT,CASSRNVGGVSEKLFF,TRBV4-1,.,TRBJ1-4,16,.
TGTGCCAGCAGCTTTAAGGGGGATCAGCCCCAGCATTTT,CASSFKGDQPQHF,TRBV7-9,.,TRBJ1-5,13,.
TGCGCCAGCAGCCAAGGCAGGGGCTCTGGGGCCAACGTCCTGACTTTC,CASSQGRGSGANVLTF,TRBV4-1,.,TRBJ2-6,16,.
TGTGCCAGCAGCGCCGTGGAGAGTTCGGGGACCCAGTACTTC,CASSAVESSGTQYF,TRBV7-2,few,TRBJ2-5,14,.
TGTGCCAGCAGCGTAGGGCTAGCGGGGGCGTCCTACGAGCAGTACTTC,CASSVGLAGASYEQYF,TRBV9,.,TRBJ2-7,16,TRBD2
TGTGCCAGCAGTGAACTACCGGGTCGGCAGTACTTC,CASSELPGRQYF,TRBV2,.,TRBJ2-7,12,.
TGTGCCTGGATGTTTGGGGAGGCTAAAACCTCCGAGCAGTACTTC,CAWMFGEAKTSEQYF,TRBV30,.,TRBJ2-7,15,.
TGTGCCAGCAGCCCGACTAGCGGGGGGGTTACGGATACGCAGTATTTT,CASSPTSGGVTDTQYF,TRBV7-2,.,TRBJ2-3,16,TRBD2
TGTGCCAGCAGCGTCGGCCTCGCGGAAGCCGGGGAGCTGTTTTTT,CASSVGLAEAGELFF,TRBV7-3,.,TRBJ2-2,15,.
TGTGCCAGCAGGCACAGGACGGCGTCCACAGATACGCAGTATTTT,CASRHRTASTDTQYF,TRBV2,.,TRBJ2-3,15,.
TGTGCCAGCTCACGGGGACAGGTGTTCTACGAGCAGTACTTC,CASSRGQVFYEQYF,TRBV18,once,TRBJ2-7,14,TRBD1
TGTGCCAGCAGTTCCGGTCCCCCTGAGACCCAGTACTTC,CASSSGPPETQYF,TRBV28,.,TRBJ2-5,13,.
TGTGCCAGCACCTCCCTACCCCCGGACGAGCAGTACTTC,CASTSLPPDEQYF,TRBV28,few,TRBJ2-7,13,.
TGTGCCAGCAGCAAAACGGGAGGCAACTACAATGAGCAGTTCTTC,CASSKTGGNYNEQFF,TRBV4-2,.,TRBJ2-1,15,TRBD2
TGTGCCAGCAGCCTCCGGGACAGGGCCTACGAGCAGTACTTC,CASSLRDRAYEQYF,TRBV11-3,.,TRBJ2-7,14,TRBD1
TGTGCCAGCAGCTCAGAGACAGCTAACTATGGCTACACCTTC,CASSSETANYGYTF,TRBV5-5,.,TRBJ1-2,14,.
TGTGCCAGCAGCTCCCCGGGGGGGCCTGGGGCCAACGTCCTGACTTTC,CASSSPGGPGANVLTF,TRBV7-9,.,TRBJ2-6,16,TRBD2
TGTGCCAGCAGTTATCTAGGCGCACCCCTCCACTTT,CASSYLGAPLHF,TRBV6-5,few,TRBJ1-6,12,.
TGCGCCAGCAGCCGGGACAGCAGCACAGATACGCAGTATTTT,CASSRDSSTDTQYF,TRBV5-1,.,TRBJ2-3,14,TRBD1
TGTGCCAGCAGTCTTACGACGGGACTAGCGGGCGGAAAGACCCAGTACTTC,CASSLTTGLAGGKTQYF,TRBV28,.,TRBJ2-5,17,TRBD2
TGTGCCAGCAGTTCCCACCCAGGGGGCGCGTTCAATGAGCAGTTCTTC,CASSSHPGGAFNEQFF,TRBV6-5,.,TRBJ2-1,16,TRBD1
TGTGCCAGCAGTTTCAACGACCATCTCGGGTCAGGAAACACCATATATTTT,CASSFNDHLGSGNTIYF,TRBV4-2,.,TRBJ1-3,17,.
TGTGCCAGCAGCCTCCTGGGGGCGTTCTATAATTCACCCCTCCACTTT,CASSLLGAFYNSPLHF,TRBV9,once,TRBJ1-6,16,.
TGTGCCAGCAGCTTAGAACGGGCTCGACTAGCGGGAGGGAACGAGCAGTACTTC,CASSLERARLAGGNEQYF,TRBV7-2,.,TRBJ2-7,18,TRBD2
TGTGCCAGCAGTGATCGGACAGGGTATGGCTACACCTTC,CASSDRTGYGYTF,TRBV28,.,TRBJ1-2,13,TRBD1
TGTGCCATCAGTAAGACTAGCGGCACAGATACGCAGTATTTT,CAISKTSGTDTQYF,TRBV10-3,.,TRBJ2-3,14,TRBD2
TGTGCCAGCAGCGTAGGGGAGGGGACCCAGTACTTC,CASSVGEGTQYF,TRBV9,.,TRBJ2-5,12,TRBD2
TGCAGCGTTGCAGGTCGAGCAACTAGCACAGATACGCAGTATTTT,CSVAGRATSTDTQYF,TRBV29-1,.,TRBJ2-3,15,.
TGTGCCAGCAGCACCTGGGAGGGCGGCGGTGAGCAGTTCTTC,CASSTWEGGGEQFF,TRBV11-2,.,TRBJ2-1,14,TRBD2
TGTGCCAGTAATAAGGACAGGACTAACTATGGCTACACCTTC,CASNKDRTNYGYTF,TRBV19,few,TRBJ1-2,14,TRBD1
TGCGCCAGCACCTATTCAGATACGCAGTATTTT,CASTYSDTQYF,TRBV5-1,few,TRBJ2-3,11,.
TGCAGCACTGGGGGGGACTCCACCTACAATGAGCAGTTCTTC,CSTGGDSTYNEQFF,TRBV29-1,.,TRBJ2-1,14,TRBD2
TGCGCCAGCAGCCCCGGGGGAGGGACTAACTATGGCTACACCTTC,CASSPGGGTNYGYTF,TRBV5-1,.,TRBJ1-2,15,.
TGTGCTTGTAGCGGGGGAGATTCCTACGAGCAGTACTTC,CACSGGDSYEQYF,TRBV6-5,.,TRBJ2-7,13,TRBD2
TGTGCCAGCAGTCCCTTAGGGACAATTAGCACAGATACGCAGTATTTT,CASSPLGTISTDTQYF,TRBV2,.,TRBJ2-3,16,.
TGTGCCAGCGGAGCGCACTACAATGAGCAGTTCTTC,CASGAHYNEQFF,TRBV6-6,.,TRBJ2-1,12,.
TGCGCCAGCAGCCAAGTTTGGGTGGCTAGCGATGCAGATACGCAGTATTTT,CASSQVWVASDADTQYF,TRBV4-1,.,TRBJ2-3,17,.
TGTGCCAGCTCACCACATCGGACAGGGTACCCGCCCCAGCATTTT,CASSPHRTGYPPQHF,TRBV18,few,TRBJ1-5,15,TRBD1
TGCAGCGTTGAATCCCAGAACACCATATATTTT,CSVESQNTIYF,TRBV29-1,.,TRBJ1-3,11,.
TGCGCCAGCAGCCAAGATCGGGGACAGGGTGGAGACACCATATATTTT,CASSQDRGQGGDTIYF,TRBV4-3,.,TRBJ1-3,16,TRBD1
TGTGCCAGCGGCCACTCTAGCGCCCAAGAGACCCAGTACTTC,CASGHSSAQETQYF,TRBV6-1,.,TRBJ2-5,14,.
TGTGCCAGCTCACCAGGGACAGGGGGCTGGAATGAGCAGTTCTTC,CASSPGTGGWNEQFF,TRBV18,.,TRBJ2-1,15,TRBD1